This TCR beta chain came from a study of identical twins. The study's findings and limits: With monozygotic twins, out-of-frame TCR alpha sharing exceeded what models estimated. The study reached conclusions through statistical analysis that was cross-sectional, not following the same donors.

cDNA carried unique molecular identifiers, and a universal primer site was added by template switching. A single record per CDR3 protein comes from TCRdb applying MiXCR to the 5' RACE reads. Of 570,000 or so distinct CDR3 sequences in the sample, 9% to 10% are singletons; the top ten hold roughly 3.2%. CDR3 size: 13 residues. Germline values: CDR1 MDHEN, CDR2 SYDVKM. The V and J ends lost 6 bases and 2 bases respectively, with 8 bases between them. Many counts were recorded for this clonotype. Its antigen is undetermined. A further study also used this sample, focusing on yellow fever vaccine responses in identical twins.

This sequence originates from a woman between 18 and 29 years old in good health. The gene calls are TRBV28 and TRBJ2-1; maybe TRBD1 (6 bases). Input material: PBMCs. The CDR3, as DNA: TGTGCCAGCAGAGGACAGCCCTACAATGAGCAGTTCTTC. This sequence encodes CASRGQPYNEQFF.